Below are 27 T cell receptor beta chains sequenced from a single sample in a study of vaccination and CD4 T cells after COVID-19. These TCRs' antigens remain unknown. An Oncomine TCR Beta short-read assay was used to sequence the DNA from cultured CD4+ T cells. TCRdb recomputed calls from the PCR reads with MiXCR, one row per CDR3 protein. Here the sample spans fewer than 20,000 distinct CDR3 sequences, roughly two fifths being singletons. This sample's treatment: approximately 11-day PBMC culture with coronavirus spike peptide pools or control peptides (ViraFEST assay). Sample: CD4+ T cells from blood, cultured in vitro, taken before SARS-CoV-2 vaccination. These receptor sequences come from a human donor who had recovered from COVID-19.

The J gene is TRBJ1-1, the V gene TRBV7-8; D ambiguous. V lost 8 bases to trimming and J lost 1 base, with 17 bases between them. CDR1 and CDR2 from the germline V gene are SGHVS and FQNEAQ. The CDR3 sequence is 15 residues long. The CDR3: CASSISAGRNTEAFF. For the CDR3, the DNA is TGTGCCAGCTCAATATCCGCTGGGCGGAACACTGAAGCTTTCTTT.

As concerns this clonotype: A read error may produce the germline difference seen at one junction end. V gene TRBV15 combines with J gene TRBJ1-2; D gene ambiguous. Germline V gene sequence: CDR1 LNHNV, CDR2 YYDKDF (reference sequence). The CDR3 spans 21 residues. The CDR3 nucleotides read TGTACCACCAGCAGAGATTTTTCTCTGGGTAACAGACGGCCGATAGTCCATGGCTACACCTTC. Translated, it gives CTTSRDFSLGNRRPIVHGYTF. Full variable domain (missing parts from reference TRBV15 and TRBJ1-2): DAMVIQNPRYQVTQFGKPVTLSCSQTLNHNVMYWYQQKSSQAPKLLFHYYDKDFNNEADTPDNFQSRRPNTSFCFLDIRSPGLGDTAMYLCTTSRDFSLGNRRPIVHGYTFGSGTRLTVV.

The rearrangement links TRBV7-2 to TRBJ2-1; TRBD2 might be the D (7 bases). Germline V gene sequence: CDR1 SGHTA, CDR2 FQGNSA. There are 18 residues in the CDR3. With 4 bases removed from V and 9 bases from J, the gap between germline ends came to 28 bases. The CDR3 here is CASSYRRRGGGRVGEQFF. Here the CDR3 DNA reads TGTGCCAGCAGCTATAGGCGGCGAGGCGGGGGCCGGGTTGGTGAGCAGTTCTTC.

This clonotype has just a few counts. The rearrangement links TRBV6-1 to TRBJ1-2; TRBD1 might be the D (5 bases). Per the germline V gene, CDR1 is MNHNS and CDR2 is SASEGT. Trimming took 1 base from V and 3 from J, leaving 12 bases between them. The CDR3 is 15 residues long. CDR3 region: CASSEGDRQYYGYTF. The CDR3 nucleotides read TGTGCCAGCAGTGAAGGAGACAGACAATACTATGGCTACACCTTC.

This clonotype was seen a handful of times. The chain's CDR3 is CASSFRTGTETQYF. Here the CDR3 DNA reads TGTGCCAGCAGTTTTCGGACAGGGACAGAGACCCAGTACTTC. The V call is TRBV6-2 or TRBV6-3, the J call TRBJ2-5; 8 bases fit TRBD1. The germline V gene encodes CDR1 MNHEY and CDR2 SVGEGT. With 4 bases clipped from V and 4 bases from J, the junction kept 5 bases outside the gene matches. This CDR3 contains 14 residues.

V gene TRBV19 combines with J gene TRBJ1-5; D gene ambiguous. Germline loops: CDR1 LNHDA, CDR2 SQIVND (reference sequence). CDR3 length equals 15 residues. V gave up 5 bases and J gave up 2 bases, with 13 bases separating them. This CDR3 reads CASSSGLRGNQPQHF. The CDR3 coding sequence is TGTGCCAGTAGTTCGGGCCTTCGGGGCAATCAGCCCCAGCATTTT.

CDR3 region: CASSYSGGAPEAFF. Here the CDR3 DNA reads TGTGCCAGCAGTTACTCAGGCGGGGCTCCTGAAGCTTTCTTT. The chain is built from TRBV6-5 and TRBJ1-1, with D maybe TRBD1 (5 bases). The V gene lost 0 bases and the J gene lost 6 bases, with 11 bases spanning the gap. CDR1 is MNHEY and CDR2 is SVGAGI in the germline V gene. CDR3 size: 14 residues.

This chain links TRBV29-1 with TRBJ1-1; perhaps TRBD1 as D (5 bases). Germline loops: CDR1 SQVTM, CDR2 ANQGSEA. Trimming removed 6 bases at V and 1 base at J, with 9 bases between. The CDR3 runs to 12 residues. The CDR3 DNA is TGCAGCGTCGGGGACGCGAACACTGAAGCTTTCTTT. Protein: CSVGDANTEAFF.

The chain has TRBV21-1 and TRBJ1-5. TRBV21-1 is marked as a pseudogene. The CDR3 contains 12 residues. The CDR3 reads CASSPQSQPQHF. CDR3 nucleotides: TGTGCCAGCAGCCCCCAATCTCAGCCCCAGCATTTT.

The chain links TRBV7-6 to TRBJ1-1, with D perhaps TRBD1 (6 bases). V was clipped by 5 bases and J by 2 bases, with 12 bases between them. Germline-derived CDR1 and CDR2 are SGHVS and FNYEAQ. This CDR3 is built from 14 residues. The CDR3, as DNA: TGTGCCAGCAGCCCTTCCAGGGGAAACACTGAAGCTTTCTTT. This gives the protein CASSPSRGNTEAFF.

Only a few counts were recorded for this clonotype. This rearrangement joins TRBV6-1 to TRBJ1-2, with D uncertain. Germline CDR1 MNHNS, CDR2 SASEGT. The V gene lost 4 bases and the J gene lost 8 bases, with 11 bases spanning the gap. The CDR3 runs to 12 residues. CDR3 sequence: CASSGPVGGYTF. CDR3 sequence (DNA): TGTGCCAGCAGTGGACCGGTGGGGGGCTACACCTTC.

This clonotype has just a few counts. The chain recombines TRBV12-3 or TRBV12-4 with TRBJ1-2, with a tentative D call TRBD1 (5 bases). This CDR3 has 15 residues. Trimming left V 6 bases short and J 2 bases short, with 16 bases between. The CDR3 coding sequence is TGTGCCAGCAGCACCCGGACGGGGCGGAACTATGGCTACACCTTC. Its translation: CASSTRTGRNYGYTF.

This sequence joins TRBV18 and TRBJ1-6; 9 nucleotides align to TRBD1. The CDR3 contains 15 residues. V was pared by 4 bases and J by 5 bases, with 3 bases of the junction left unmatched. Per germline, CDR1 KGHSH and CDR2 LQKENI. CDR3 sequence (DNA): TGTGCCAGCTCACGTGACAGGGGGGATAATTCACCCCTCCACTTT. Its translation is CASSRDRGDNSPLHF.

The chain is built from TRBV2 and TRBJ2-7; no reliable D call. The V end was cut by 4 bases, the J end by 0 bases, with 10 bases between. The germline V gene encodes CDR1 SNHLY and CDR2 FYNNEI. This CDR3 has 14 amino acids. The CDR3 is CASSARVDSYEQYF. CDR3 sequence (DNA): TGTGCCAGCAGTGCACGGGTCGACTCCTACGAGCAGTACTTC.

J is TRBJ2-1 and V is TRBV9, with D perhaps assigned TRBD1 or TRBD2 (5 bases each). V lost 4 bases to trimming and J lost 8 bases, with 10 bases between them. This CDR3 is built from 12 residues. Germline V gives CDR1 SGDLS, CDR2 YYNGEE. The CDR3 is CASSRRGDEQFF. Written as DNA, the CDR3 is TGTGCCAGCAGCAGGAGAGGGGATGAGCAGTTCTTC.

The CDR3 nucleotides read TGTGCCAGCAGTGAACTCGCTAGGGGTCTAGCCGGAACTGAAGCTTTCTTT. This gives the protein CASSELARGLAGTEAFF. The chain employs TRBV6-1 and TRBJ1-1; D perhaps matches TRBD1 (5 bases). The CDR3 extends over 17 amino acids. V was cut by 2 bases and J by 5 bases, with 21 bases left in between. Germline CDR1 MNHNS, CDR2 SASEGT.

The chain joins TRBV6-2 or TRBV6-3 to TRBJ1-5, with unresolved D. Trimming took 2 bases from V and 6 from J, leaving 11 bases between them. Germline values: CDR1 MNHEY, CDR2 SVGEGT. This CDR3 is 14 amino acids long. The CDR3 coding sequence is TGTGCCAGCAGTTACCGTCGGGATACTCAGCCCCAGCATTTT. Translation gives CASSYRRDTQPQHF.

CDR3 DNA sequence: TGTGCCAGCAGTGTAGACAGGGGGGGGACTGAAGCTTTCTTT. It is translated as CASSVDRGGTEAFF. The rearrangement uses TRBV6-1 and TRBJ1-1, with 9 positions matching TRBD1. This CDR3 region has 14 residues. Germline assignment: CDR1 MNHNS and CDR2 SASEGT. V lost 4 bases, J lost 5 bases, and 5 bases stayed unmatched.

V gene TRBV6-4 combines with J gene TRBJ2-2; a weak D match, TRBD1 (6 bases). V lost 3 bases and J lost 6, with 11 bases in between. The CDR3 runs to 14 residues. The germline V gene encodes CDR1 MRHNA and CDR2 SNTAGT. The CDR3 loop is CASSETGKSGELFF. The CDR3 DNA sequence: TGTGCCAGCAGTGAAACAGGGAAGTCCGGGGAGCTGTTTTTT.

The chain uses TRBV6-1 and TRBJ2-1, with D perhaps matching TRBD1 (5 bases). The CDR3 covers 14 residues. From germline, CDR1 is MNHNS and CDR2 SASEGT. V dropped 6 bases and J dropped 6 bases, with 15 bases sitting between them. The CDR3 is CASSSRRVGNEQFF. For the CDR3, the DNA is TGTGCCAGCAGCTCACGCAGGGTCGGCAATGAGCAGTTCTTC.

The rearrangement links TRBV11-3 to TRBJ2-7; TRBD1 might be the D (5 bases). V was trimmed by 5 bases and J by 5 bases, leaving 16 bases between them. The germline V gene has CDR1 SGHNT and CDR2 YENEEA. The CDR3 has 14 amino acids. Here the CDR3 DNA reads TGTGCCAGCAGCCCAGGTGTCGTGGACAACGAGCAGTACTTC. It yields the protein CASSPGVVDNEQYF.

The J gene is TRBJ1-2, the V gene TRBV7-2; D is ambiguous. From germline, CDR1 is SGHTA and CDR2 FQGNSA. Trimming took 3 bases from V and 8 from J, leaving 13 bases between them. The length of the CDR3 is 13 residues. The CDR3 DNA follows: TGTGCCAGCAGCTTTGCGACATACGGGGGCTACACCTTC. Translated: CASSFATYGGYTF.

The V gene is TRBV25-1, the J gene TRBJ1-1, with D perhaps TRBD1 (5 bases). This CDR3 is built from 18 residues. Trimming cost V 5 bases and J 3 bases, with 25 bases left between them. CDR1 MGHDK and CDR2 SYGVNS come from the germline V gene. The CDR3 loop is CASSPPVGDLYRDTEAFF. In DNA form, the CDR3 reads TGTGCCAGCAGTCCCCCCGTAGGGGATCTTTATCGGGACACTGAAGCTTTCTTT.

The chain links TRBV20-1 to TRBJ1-1; the D is unclear. Trimming shortened V by 2 bases and J by 1 base, and 8 bases separated the two germline ends. This CDR3 has 13 amino acids. The germline CDR1 and CDR2 sequences are DFQATT and SNEGSKA (reference sequence). The chain's CDR3 is CSARHLGNTEAFF. In DNA, the CDR3 is TGCAGTGCTAGACATCTCGGGAACACTGAAGCTTTCTTT.

The chain carries TRBV20-1 and TRBJ1-5; 10 bases agree with TRBD1. The CDR3 runs 15 residues. V shed 7 bases and J 7 bases; nucleotides not matched to a gene: 13. Germline CDR1 reads DFQATT; CDR2 reads SNEGSKA (reference sequence). CDR3 nucleotides: TGCAGTGTAAGCGGGACAGGGGCGAACAACCAGCCCCAGCATTTT. Amino acid sequence: CSVSGTGANNQPQHF.

The chain joins TRBV6-2 or TRBV6-3 to TRBJ2-5, with D unresolved. The CDR3 is 13 residues long. V was shortened by 4 bases and J by 0 bases, with 6 bases between the two germline ends. CDR1 is MNHEY, CDR2 SVGEGT, per germline. In DNA, the CDR3 is TGTGCCAGCAGTTCCCGGTACCAAGAGACCCAGTACTTC. Protein product: CASSSRYQETQYF.

V usage is TRBV19 and J usage is TRBJ1-1, with D maybe TRBD1 (5 bases). There are 14 residues in the CDR3. CDR1 LNHDA and CDR2 SQIVND come from the germline V gene (reference sequence). Trimming pared 6 bases from V and 5 bases from J, leaving 16 bases between. In DNA form, the CDR3 reads TGTGCCAGTAGCCCTCCCGGGACTAAGACTGAAGCTTTCTTT. Translation gives CASSPPGTKTEAFF. Together with reference TRBV19 and TRBJ1-1, the CDR3 gives the full variable domain: DGGITQSPKYLFRKEGQNVTLSCEQNLNHDAMYWYRQDPGQGLRLIYYSQIVNDFQKGDIAEGYSVSREKKESFPLTVTSAQKNPTAFYLCASSPPGTKTEAFFGQGTRLTVV.